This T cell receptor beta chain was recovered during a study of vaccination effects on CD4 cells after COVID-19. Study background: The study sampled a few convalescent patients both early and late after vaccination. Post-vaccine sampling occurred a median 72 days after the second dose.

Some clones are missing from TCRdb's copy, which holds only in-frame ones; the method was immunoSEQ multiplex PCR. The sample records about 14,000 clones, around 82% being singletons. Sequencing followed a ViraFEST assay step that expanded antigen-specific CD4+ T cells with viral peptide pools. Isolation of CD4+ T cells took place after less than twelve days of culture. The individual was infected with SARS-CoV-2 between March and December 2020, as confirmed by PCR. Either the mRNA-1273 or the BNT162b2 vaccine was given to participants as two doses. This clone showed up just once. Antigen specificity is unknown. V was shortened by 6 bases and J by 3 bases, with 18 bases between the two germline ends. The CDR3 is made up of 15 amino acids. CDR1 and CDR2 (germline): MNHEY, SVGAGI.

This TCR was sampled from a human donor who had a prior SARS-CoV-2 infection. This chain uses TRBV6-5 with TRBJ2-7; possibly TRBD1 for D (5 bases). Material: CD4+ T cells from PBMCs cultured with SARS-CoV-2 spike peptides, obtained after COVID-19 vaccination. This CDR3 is CASSKGLRVVYEQYF. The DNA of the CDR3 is TGTGCCAGCAGCAAGGGGTTAAGAGTGGTCTACGAGCAGTACTTC.